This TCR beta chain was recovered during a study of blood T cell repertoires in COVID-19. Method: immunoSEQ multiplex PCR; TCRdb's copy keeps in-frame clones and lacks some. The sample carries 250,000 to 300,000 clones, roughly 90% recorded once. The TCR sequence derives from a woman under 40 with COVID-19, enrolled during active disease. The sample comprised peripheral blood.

This chain's CDR3 is CASSVWAGGASPLHF. The CDR3, as DNA: TGCGCCAGCAGCGTCTGGGCAGGGGGAGCGTCACCCCTCCACTTT. The chain employs TRBV4-1 and TRBJ1-6; 7 bases map to TRBD1. The CDR3 length is 15 residues. J was trimmed by 10 bases and V by 5 bases; bases with no gene match: 11. Germline CDR1 reads MGHRA; CDR2 reads YSYEKL.